The following is a TCR beta chain sequence with its context. This receptor's antigen is unknown. Base qualities are missing; no much larger clone stands one base away. The Qiagen DNeasy kit was used to extract genomic DNA both from unsorted PBMCs and from the negatively selected CD4+ and CD8+ fractions. TCR beta CDR3 regions were amplified by immunoSEQ multiplex PCR using primers annealing to V and J segments. A synthetic immune receptor repertoire was used to minimize amplification bias, and any remaining bias was removed computationally after sequencing. Turning to the authors' computational methods: Repertoire diversity was quantified as the Shannon entropy index using custom Python scripts. Unsorted, CD4+ and CD8+ repertoires were analyzed separately, except for combined analyses in which CD4+ and CD8+ sequences were merged in silico. A clone counted as expanded when the clone's frequency after treatment rose at least 2-fold relative to C1D1, and clones undetected at baseline were given a pseudocount of 0.5. Singleton clones were defined as clones with 0 or 1 copy at C1D1, and non-singleton clones were defined as clones with 2 or more copies. By matching protein sequences in sorted samples from the same patient, clones expanded in unsorted samples were annotated as CD4+, CD8+ or unknown. Wilcoxon tests on paired samples were used to test changes in diversity from C1D1 to C4D1. TCRdb carries this immuneACCESS record with in-frame sequences only. Its versions omit some clonotypes, under half of them owing to an unresolved V gene in the studies checked, with the rest unexplained. Clonal size and the V and J genes are those of that table, whereas D and trimming came from the DNA. Within this sample are 90,000 to 100,000 clones, with roughly 89% of them counted one time only. About 10% of the sample is held by the ten biggest clonotypes.

The data stem from a study of PD-1 blockade in classical Hodgkin lymphoma (TCRdb year 2020). For the study in its entirety: Nivolumab dosing was 3 mg/kg intravenously every 2 weeks, continuing until either disease progression or unacceptable toxicity. The study used TCR beta sequencing and CyTOF to define a peripheral blood immune signature of response to PD-1 blockade in classical Hodgkin lymphoma.

From cysteine to phenylalanine, the CDR3 is 14 amino acids long. CDR3 DNA only is kept here, 42 bases in frame from base 1. Sequences SGHNT (CDR1) and YYREEE (CDR2) are obtained from the germline V gene (reference sequence). Trimming removed 1 base from V and 5 bases from J; the gene matches leave 3 bases unexplained. Broad study findings and their caveats: Patients starting nivolumab less than 1 year after ASCT had lower diversity and were excluded from later analyses to avoid confounding by immune reconstitution. Only a single clinical trial cohort was studied, and what caused the repertoire differences, possibly disease activity or prior therapy, remained undefined. Trial patients achieving complete response had baseline diversity similar to newly diagnosed patients, whereas partial responders and progressors had significantly lower diversity. By C4D1, a significant rise was seen in CD4+ TCR diversity but not in CD8+ TCR diversity (p=0.0027 vs p=0.16), and the rise was most apparent among complete responders (p=0.02). Newly diagnosed patients were reported to have lower baseline TCR diversity than healthy donors, and relapsed/refractory patients were reported to have lower baseline TCR diversity still.

This specimen's time point label, per the study, means: cycle 2 day 1 (C2D1) of nivolumab. Every trial patient had relapsed after autologous stem cell transplantation, and cohorts A, B and C differed in prior brentuximab vedotin exposure. The trial cohort comprised some 60 patients with relapsed/refractory classical Hodgkin lymphoma whose best overall responses were complete response, partial response or progressive disease. Single-agent nivolumab was administered to trial patients in the multi-cohort phase II CheckMate 205 trial. An independent review committee assessed best overall response using the 2007 International Working Group response criteria. Trial PBMCs were collected immediately before nivolumab initiation (C1D1) and during therapy at cycle 2 day 1 and cycle 4 day 1. Peripheral blood was collected in 8 mL Vacutainer Cell Preparation Tubes, from which PBMCs were isolated by centrifugation and then cryopreserved.

The clonotype originates from a human donor with classical Hodgkin lymphoma. The chain links TRBV5-4 with TRBJ2-3; 8 central bases correspond to TRBD2. Sequenced material: peripheral blood mononuclear cells (PBMCs), taken before the second cycle of nivolumab. The CDR3 has the sequence CASSLPGGGDTQYF. The base sequence is TGTGCCAGCAGCTTGCCGGGAGGGGGAGATACGCAGTATTTT.